This T cell receptor (beta chain) was retrieved from a study of blood T cell repertoires in COVID-19. Study-level information: The United States, Italy and Spain supplied acute and convalescent COVID-19 samples.

Trimming removed 4 bases from V and 0 bases from J, with 9 bases in between. The CDR3 contains 14 residues. CDR1 and CDR2 from the germline V gene are SGHRS and YFSETQ. This table comes from immunoSEQ multiplex PCR, and its TCRdb copy is limited to in-frame clones, with some not included. The sample lists 200,000 to 250,000 clones; approximately 86% were seen once. This sequence originates from a woman aged 60 to 75 with active or convalescent COVID-19. Sequencing was done on a sample of peripheral blood. The chain combines TRBV5-1 with TRBJ2-3; weak D call: TRBD2 (5 bases). The CDR3: CASSMTMSTDTQYF. DNA for the CDR3: TGCGCCAGCAGCATGACTATGAGCACAGATACGCAGTATTTT.